This TCR beta chain is from a study of T cell repertoires in cytomegalovirus infection. TCRdb recomputed calls from the reads with MiXCR, one row per CDR3 protein. The repertoire has some 150,000 distinct CDR3 sequences, about 31% of them found once; the top ten carry 52%. With respect to this clonotype: Its antigen remains unknown.

The CDR3 runs to 13 residues. The V gene end was trimmed by 5 bases and the J gene end by 5 bases; junction bases not matched to a gene: 3. The V call is TRBV12-3 or TRBV12-4, the J call TRBJ1-5, with 7 positions matching TRBD1. The sequence came from a human donor in good health (CMV status not recorded). Some clones in this sample may be carry-over from other donors' samples. Sequencing was performed on CD8+ T cells from cultured PBMCs, taken from culture after CMV antigen stimulation. The CDR3, as DNA: TGTGCCAGCAGTCCAGACAGGGATCAGCCCCAGCATTTT. This translates into CASSPDRDQPQHF.